This T cell receptor (beta chain) was sequenced for a study of OX40 agonist ivuxolimab in advanced cancers. General study results and limits: Partly responding patients at 0.1-3.0 mg/kg showed some of the smallest clonal expansion. Blood T cells, both CD4+ and CD8+, expanded clonally by week 6 at 0.1 to 3.0 mg/kg.

Repertoires were generated with immunoSEQ multiplex PCR, while TCRdb's copy carries only in-frame clones and drops some. The table has around 38,000 clones, over 80% seen once. For this clone: Its matching antigen is unknown.

Trimming removed 5 bases at V and 3 bases at J, with 7 bases between. Germline-derived CDR1 and CDR2 are SGHVS and FNYEAQ. This CDR3 spans 13 amino acids. Sequencing was performed on CD4+ or CD8+ T cells sorted from blood, taken in a trial of the OX40 agonist ivuxolimab. V is TRBV7-6 and J is TRBJ2-2, with D unresolved. The TCR was taken from an adult with an advanced solid tumor such as melanoma, head and neck, liver or kidney cancer. CDR3 region: CASSPGYTGELFF. DNA of the CDR3: TGTGCCAGCAGCCCCGGCTACACCGGGGAGCTGTTTTTT.